This TCR beta chain emerged from a study of cytomegalovirus exposure and HLA in healthy donors (TCRdb year 2017). Background for the entire study: In an earlier analysis of around 540 of the donors, 276 Gb of sequence data and approximately 100 million unique TCR beta sequences from roughly 200 million T cells were reported. About 300 gigabases of sequencing data and around 90 million unique TCR sequences made up an early release that covered several hundred HLA-typed donors. Of the 300 to 450 genotyped donors, more than 75% were placed in the genetic ancestry cluster associated with self-reported Caucasian donors. The study aimed to test whether cataloging public T cell receptors could reveal signatures of past pathogen exposure. The T cell repertoires of several hundred subjects were profiled by immunosequencing and related to cytomegalovirus serostatus. A separate validation cohort of roughly 130 different subjects was used in addition to the 666-subject first cohort. To predict cytomegalovirus infection status, the study brought together high-throughput TCR immunosequencing, statistical association of individual TCRs with disease status, and machine learning. A later analysis re-analyzed previously published TCR beta repertoires from roughly 630 donors and added high-resolution HLA genotyping to study TCR occurrence patterns. In the later analysis, no new phenotypic data were used to find candidate immune exposures; instead, reliance was placed on TCR beta sequences and their occurrence across donors. An earlier analysis of approximately 580 of the donors used high-throughput TCR beta sequencing to judge whether each TCR beta V gene segment behaved as functional or pseudogenic. Alongside the repertoire data, information on donor age, sex, ethnicity and CMV serostatus was compiled. A later genetic analysis used genome-wide SNP genotypes for about 60% of the roughly 700 donors, treating that subset as a discovery cohort. Every repertoire in the discovery cohort had been generated on one and the same sequencing platform. Both class I and class II loci were covered by HLA typing, at four-digit resolution. The number of typed donors differed by locus: about 620-630 for A, B, C, DRB1 and DQB1; approximately 540 for DQA1; around 610 for DPA1; and around 450 for DPB1. Four or five DR-DQ haplotypes were handled as single units for association and clustering, since linkage in the cohort was strong. Across 398 genotyped donors of the cohort, an average of approximately 220,000 unique TCR beta nucleotide sequences per donor were sequenced, and roughly 20% of those sequences were non-productive.

Of note for this clone: Its target antigen remains unknown. Per-base qualities were not stored, and no clone one base away is much larger.

The germline V gene (reference sequence) supplies CDR1 SEHNR and CDR2 FQNEAQ. Deletion took 2 bases off V and 0 bases off J, with a span of 8 bases between the germline ends. From the cysteine up to the phenylalanine, the CDR3 has a length of 15 residues. Only the CDR3 portion is preserved as DNA: 45 bases, with reading frame beginning at the first base. The paper as a whole reports these results and caveats: Strong co-occurrence of HLA alleles, especially DR and DQ, made assigning TCR associations to individual alleles difficult. At a false discovery rate of 0.05, a later analysis linked 15,000 to 20,000 TCR beta sequences to specific HLA alleles. Broadly in line with IMGT annotations, most TCR beta V segments showed up in productive rearrangements about 90% or about 30% of the time in an earlier analysis of about 500 of the donors. A cluster of highly shared sequence variants was judged likely to be a technical artifact of the sequencing pipeline. In a later analysis, HLA-associated TCR beta chains showed more clonal expansion and lower generation probabilities than non-associated chains that were equally common. Correlated functional status among segregating V segments might be attributable to linkage disequilibrium, but an unknown experimental factor could not be ruled out. In this cohort, only TCR beta chains were sequenced, and detectable features were limited by the absence of alpha or paired-chain data. In the study, some 180 TCR beta chains were listed as associated with cytomegalovirus. Presence/absence analyses assumed roughly uniform sequencing depth across donors, an assumption that may not hold. Because HLA typing was unavailable for some donors at each locus, only the typed subset was used in association tests. In a later analysis, most CMV-associated TCR beta chains were found to appear HLA-restricted, with HLA associations seemingly driven largely by CMV exposure. CMV serostatus was the only immune exposure information available for the cohort. Some 16 rarely observed V segments, including chromosome 9 orphons, were excluded from the earlier analysis of approximately 500 of the donors because counts were too low. In a later analysis, TCR association rates were found to vary across HLA loci, with the most associated TCRs seen for DRB1 alleles and the fewest for HLA-C alleles. In a later genetic analysis, a missense DCLRE1C variant was associated with V-gene and J-gene trimming of TCR beta chains, and the association was replicated in an independent cohort. Cytomegalovirus status was reported to be diagnosed by the classifier with high specificity and sensitivity in both the original and validation cohorts. According to a later genetic analysis, donors in an Asian-associated ancestry cluster had fewer N-insertions in productive TCRs than the approximately 700-donor mean. It was suggested by the authors that the approach could potentially be generalized to other disease states and immunological phenotypes. Several of the top co-occurrence clusters appeared to be linked to parvovirus B19, influenza, CMV and Epstein-Barr virus, according to a later analysis. A few of the identified cytomegalovirus-associated TCR beta chains were confirmed in vitro to be specific for cytomegalovirus antigens. A further reported finding was that TCR beta sequences accurately predicted the HLA-A and HLA-B alleles for most subjects in the first cohort. Some IMGT-functional V segments, including TRBV6-2 and TRBV6-3, could not be distinguished by the 87-base-pair reads and were therefore excluded. While some public TCRs were present in many individuals, most TCR sequences turned up only very rarely across donors.

Library creation used the immunoSEQ multiplex PCR assay. For the multiplex PCR, a mixture combining 60 forward primers for TCR Vbeta segments and 13 reverse primers for TCR Jbeta segments was used. The CDR3 region of rearranged TCR beta genes was amplified from genomic DNA by a multiplex PCR assay. The amplified TCR beta libraries were sequenced on the Illumina HiSeq System as 87-base-pair reads. On the authors' methods: In a later analysis, tens of millions of unique TCR beta chains were counted across the roughly 610 repertoires, and around 11 million of these chains were shared by at least two donors. Raw reads were error-corrected and collapsed into unique sequences by a nearest-neighbor algorithm in which closely related sequences were merged to remove PCR and sequencing errors. Alignment of CDR3 sequences to IMGT reference sequences was used to assign V, D and J gene segments. For a sequence to be retained, at least a six-nucleotide match to both a V gene segment and a J gene segment was required. Rearrangements were classified as productive when the CDR3 lacked stop codons and remained in frame with V and J, and all other rearrangements were classified as non-productive. Following IMGT convention, CDR3 was defined as the stretch from the second conserved V-encoded cysteine up to the conserved J-encoded phenylalanine. Sequences without an unambiguous match to a single V gene segment were excluded from the earlier analysis of over 500 of the donors. In an earlier analysis of several hundred of the donors, V segments were called functional above 56.7% productive rearrangements and were called segregating when the between-donor standard deviation exceeded 5%. A statistical classification framework was built for diagnosing cytomegalovirus status from the catalog of TCR beta chain sequences. In a later analysis, V and J genes were assigned by comparing TCR nucleotide sequences against IMGT/GENE-DB human TR gene sequences. The TCRdist pipeline was used in a later analysis to assign CDR3 sequences and most-parsimonious VDJ recombination scenarios. In a later analysis, each TCR beta chain was defined by its CDR3 amino acid sequence together with its V-gene family, and reads without a unique V-gene family were excluded. As a way to deal with suspected cross-contamination and a sequencing artifact, a later analysis dropped more than 500 nucleotide sequences that were highly shared and had low generation probability. In a later analysis, a clonal expansion index for each public chain was calculated from normalized within-repertoire ranks of inferred template counts. A later analysis computed generation probabilities with a VDJ recombination model fitted to out-of-frame rearrangements, and checked the results against IGoR. A later analysis scored TCR-TCR, TCR-HLA and TCR-CMV co-occurrence with hypergeometric tests, applying a repertoire-size bias correction to TCR pairs. False discovery rates were estimated in a later analysis by permuting HLA or CMV assignments 20 times. In a later analysis, co-occurring TCRs were grouped using DBSCAN, with TCRdist sequence similarity added in when clustering inside HLA-allele-positive subsets. Repertoires with fewer than 30,000 or more than 120,000 public chains, plus five repertoires with anomalous nucleotide sharing, were excluded from co-occurrence clustering. The table comes from immuneACCESS by way of TCRdb, which keeps in-frame sequences with V and J called. Part of the clones is missing from these tables; in studies checked, under half for an unresolved V gene and the rest for unknown reasons. For V, J and clone size, that table is used; D and trimming come from the DNA. A total of 75,000 to 100,000 clones appear in this sample, about 74% of them only once. The ten largest clones represent 1.8% of the sample.

The cohort consisted of some 730 healthy bone marrow donors. All cohort members were sampled while nominally healthy, although unrecorded immune exposures were likely present. The donor was CMV seronegative and belonged to the group of approximately 320 seronegative cohort members. A peripheral blood sample was provided by each donor, and peripheral blood mononuclear cells were used for TCR beta sequencing. Genomic DNA extraction from the blood cell samples was performed with the Qiagen DNeasy Blood Extraction Kit. The sequence was collected from a male donor in good health and CMV-seronegative. Source material: PBMCs. Here the chain combines TRBV7-9 and TRBJ2-1, with TRBD2 perhaps the D gene, on 6 matching bases. CDR3 sequence: CASSLMRDSYNEQFF. Here is the DNA: TGTGCCAGCAGCTTAATGCGGGACTCCTACAATGAGCAGTTCTTC.